The 8 T cell receptor beta chains below all came from one sample that was sequenced in a study of PD-L1 blockade in urothelial cancer. TCRdb's table, derived via immunoSEQ multiplex PCR, lists solely in-frame clones and lacks some. The sample lists some 50,000 clones; around 88% were seen once. Stated time point: pretreatment peripheral blood. Sample: PBMCs, taken around atezolizumab (anti-PD-L1) treatment. All receptors derive from a woman aged 55-69 years with urothelial cancer.

This rearrangement joins TRBV15 to TRBJ2-1; 7 bases are a match to TRBD1. Germline V gene sequence: CDR1 LNHNV, CDR2 YYDKDF (reference sequence). The CDR3 extends over 15 amino acids. V was pared by 1 base and J by 9 bases, with 9 bases of the junction left unmatched. DNA of the CDR3: TGTGCCACCAGCAGAGCCAGACAGGGTAGGCGTGAGCAGTTCTTC. It encodes CATSRARQGRREQFF.

This clone was observed once. The chain has TRBV7-9 and TRBJ2-3, with TRBD2 matching over 7 bases. CDR3 length equals 17 residues. Trimming cost V 1 base and J 2 bases; bases outside gene matches: 9. The germline gives CDR1 SEHNR, CDR2 FQNEAQ (reference sequence). In nucleotides, the CDR3 is TGTGCCAGCAGCTTAGGGACTAGTCCGGGGTACACAGATACGCAGTATTTT. This gives the protein CASSLGTSPGYTDTQYF.

V is TRBV7-8 and J is TRBJ1-6; no firm D call. V lost 6 bases, J lost 5 bases, and 14 bases lay in between. The CDR3 totals 15 residues. Germline lookup yields CDR1 SGHVS and CDR2 FQNEAQ. This CDR3 reads CASRNGILHNSPLHF. Here the CDR3 DNA reads TGTGCCAGCAGAAACGGTATCCTCCATAATTCACCCCTCCACTTT.

V and J are TRBV5-4 and TRBJ2-2; 12 bases agree with TRBD2. The CDR3 covers 16 residues. Germline-derived CDR1 and CDR2 are SGHNT and YYREEE (reference sequence). The trim removed 1 base at V and 4 bases at J, leaving 2 bases unmatched. For the CDR3, the DNA is TGTGCCAGCAGCTTGCCGACTAGCGGGGGCACCGGGGAGCTGTTTTTT. It is translated as CASSLPTSGGTGELFF.

A note on this clone: The sample contains more than one DNA sequence encoding this CDR3. This chain links TRBV28 with TRBJ2-7, with D unclear. CDR3 size: 11 residues. Germline lookup yields CDR1 MDHEN and CDR2 SYDVKM. The germline V and J ends were trimmed by 1 base and 7 bases, with 5 bases remaining between them. The CDR3 DNA sequence: TGTGCCAGCAGTTTATACTATGAGCAGTACTTC. Its translation: CASSLYYEQYF.

The gene calls are TRBV5-1 and TRBJ2-3, with no clear D. Germline CDR1 is SGHRS and CDR2 is YFSETQ. The CDR3 is 12 amino acids. V was pared by 4 bases and J by 0 bases, with 3 bases between. CDR3 nucleotides: TGCGCCAGCAGCCTAAGCACAGATACGCAGTATTTT. It codes for CASSLSTDTQYF.

The chain couples TRBV11-2 to TRBJ2-7, with TRBD1 as a possible D gene (6 bases). Trimming removed 6 bases from V and 6 bases from J, with 12 bases in between. This CDR3 comprises 12 residues. Germline values: CDR1 SGHAT, CDR2 FQNNGV. This chain's CDR3 is CASRGHSGEQYF. The CDR3 bases are TGTGCCAGCAGGGGACATAGTGGCGAGCAGTACTTC.

The V and J genes are TRBV28 and TRBJ1-1; no clear D gene. CDR1 and CDR2 (germline): MDHEN, SYDVKM. Trimming pared 3 bases from V and 1 base from J, leaving 6 bases between. The CDR3 consists of 13 residues. Written as DNA, the CDR3 is TGTGCCAGCAGTTTCAGAGGGAACACTGAAGCTTTCTTT. Translating it yields CASSFRGNTEAFF.